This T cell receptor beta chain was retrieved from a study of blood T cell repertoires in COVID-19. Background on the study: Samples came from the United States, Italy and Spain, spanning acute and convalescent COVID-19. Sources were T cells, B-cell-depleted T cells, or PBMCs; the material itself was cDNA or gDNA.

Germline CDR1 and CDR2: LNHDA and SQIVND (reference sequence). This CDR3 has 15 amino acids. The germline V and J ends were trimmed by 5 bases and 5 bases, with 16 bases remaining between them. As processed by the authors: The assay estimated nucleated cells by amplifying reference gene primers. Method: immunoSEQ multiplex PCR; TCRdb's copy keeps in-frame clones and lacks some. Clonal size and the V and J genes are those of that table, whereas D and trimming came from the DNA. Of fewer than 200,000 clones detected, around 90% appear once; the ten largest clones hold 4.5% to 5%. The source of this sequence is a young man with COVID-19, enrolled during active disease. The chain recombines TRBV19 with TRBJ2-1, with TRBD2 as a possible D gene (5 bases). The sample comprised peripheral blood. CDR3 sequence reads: CASSPSSSRNNEQFF. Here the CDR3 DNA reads TGTGCCAGTAGTCCGTCTAGCAGTCGAAACAATGAGCAGTTCTTC.